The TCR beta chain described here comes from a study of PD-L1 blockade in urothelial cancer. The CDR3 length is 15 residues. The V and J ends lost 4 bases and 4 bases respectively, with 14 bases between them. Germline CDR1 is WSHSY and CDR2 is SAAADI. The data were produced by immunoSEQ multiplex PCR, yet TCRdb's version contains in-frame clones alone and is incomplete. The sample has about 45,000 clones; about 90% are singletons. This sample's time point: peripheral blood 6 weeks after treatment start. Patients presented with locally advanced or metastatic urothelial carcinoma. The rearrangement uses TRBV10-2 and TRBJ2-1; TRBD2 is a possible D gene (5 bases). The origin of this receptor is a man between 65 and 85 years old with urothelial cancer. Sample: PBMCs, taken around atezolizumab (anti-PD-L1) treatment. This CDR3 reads CASSAAGSSYNEQFF. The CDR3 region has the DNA TGCGCCAGCAGTGCGGCGGGTTCAAGTTACAATGAGCAGTTCTTC.